The clone carrying this TCR beta chain showed up just a few times. This sample is part of a study of beta chain features in type 1 diabetes. All of the isolated RNA was reverse transcribed, so expressed TCRB transcripts were sequenced. The study sequenced naive, central memory and regulatory T cell samples to an average of about 3.8 million reads. Generated by immunoSEQ multiplex PCR, the TCRdb table keeps only in-frame clones and is missing some. The table shows about 350,000 clones, with roughly a fifth occurring only once. Per donor, one heparinised blood draw averaged roughly 120 mL. The V gene end was trimmed by 6 bases and the J gene end by 2 bases; junction bases not matched to a gene: 7. The germline gives CDR1 MNHEY, CDR2 SMNVEV (reference sequence). CDR3 length: 15 residues.

The clonotype comes from a woman aged 18 to 35 in good health. The rearrangement links TRBV27 to TRBJ1-1; TRBD1 agrees at 9 bases. Sequencing used naive CD4+ T cells from blood. The CDR3 coding sequence is TGTGCCAGCAGGGGGACAGGGCGGGTTAACACTGAAGCTTTCTTT. Encoded protein: CASRGTGRVNTEAFF.